This record looks at one TCR beta chain sequence and its context. The CDR3 is made up of 13 amino acids. V lost 3 bases to trimming and J lost 11 bases; unmatched junction nucleotides: 7. Germline V CDR1 and CDR2: LNHDA, SQIVND (reference sequence). The data are from a study of blood T cell repertoires in COVID-19. The overall study: Samples representing acute and convalescent COVID-19 were sourced from the United States, Italy and Spain.

Original data processing: Amplifying reference gene primers gave estimates of nucleated cell counts. Using immunoSEQ multiplex PCR, the repertoire was profiled, and TCRdb retains in-frame clones only, with some absent. V and J calls and clone size come straight from that table; D and trimming were deduced from the DNA. The sample consists of 250,000 to 300,000 clones, almost 90% of them appearing once. Enrolled during active infection, Seattle patients were then followed longitudinally. The receptor was derived from a young woman with COVID-19, enrolled during active disease. The J gene is TRBJ1-1, the V gene TRBV19; TRBD1 agrees at 9 bases. Sample: peripheral blood. The CDR3: CASSMSGTGHAFF. In DNA, the CDR3 is TGTGCCAGTAGTATGTCCGGGACAGGGCACGCTTTCTTT.